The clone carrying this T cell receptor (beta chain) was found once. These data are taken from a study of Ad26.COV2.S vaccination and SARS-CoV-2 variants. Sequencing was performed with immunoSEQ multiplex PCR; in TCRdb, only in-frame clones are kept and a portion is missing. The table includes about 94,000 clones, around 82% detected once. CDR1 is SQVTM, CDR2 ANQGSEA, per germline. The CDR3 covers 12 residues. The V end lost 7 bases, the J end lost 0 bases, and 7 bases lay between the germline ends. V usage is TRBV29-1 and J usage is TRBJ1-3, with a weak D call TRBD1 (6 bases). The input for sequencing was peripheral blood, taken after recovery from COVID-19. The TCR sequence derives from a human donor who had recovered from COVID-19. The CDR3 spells CSGGGSGNTIYF. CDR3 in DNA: TGCAGCGGAGGGGGCTCTGGAAACACCATATATTTT.